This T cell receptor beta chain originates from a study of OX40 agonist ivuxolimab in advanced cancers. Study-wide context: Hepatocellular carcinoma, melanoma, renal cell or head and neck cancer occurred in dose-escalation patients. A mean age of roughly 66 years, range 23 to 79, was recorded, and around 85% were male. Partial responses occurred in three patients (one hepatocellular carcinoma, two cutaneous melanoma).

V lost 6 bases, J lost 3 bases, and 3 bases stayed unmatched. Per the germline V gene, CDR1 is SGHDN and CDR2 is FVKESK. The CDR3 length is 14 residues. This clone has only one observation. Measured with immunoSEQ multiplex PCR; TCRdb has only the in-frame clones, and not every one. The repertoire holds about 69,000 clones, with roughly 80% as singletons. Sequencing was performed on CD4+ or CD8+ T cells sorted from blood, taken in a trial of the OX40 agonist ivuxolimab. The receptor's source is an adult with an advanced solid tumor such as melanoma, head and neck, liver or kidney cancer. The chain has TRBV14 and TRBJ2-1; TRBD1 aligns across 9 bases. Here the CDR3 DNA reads TGTGCCAGCAGGGACAGGGGATACTACAATGAGCAGTTCTTC. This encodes CASRDRGYYNEQFF.